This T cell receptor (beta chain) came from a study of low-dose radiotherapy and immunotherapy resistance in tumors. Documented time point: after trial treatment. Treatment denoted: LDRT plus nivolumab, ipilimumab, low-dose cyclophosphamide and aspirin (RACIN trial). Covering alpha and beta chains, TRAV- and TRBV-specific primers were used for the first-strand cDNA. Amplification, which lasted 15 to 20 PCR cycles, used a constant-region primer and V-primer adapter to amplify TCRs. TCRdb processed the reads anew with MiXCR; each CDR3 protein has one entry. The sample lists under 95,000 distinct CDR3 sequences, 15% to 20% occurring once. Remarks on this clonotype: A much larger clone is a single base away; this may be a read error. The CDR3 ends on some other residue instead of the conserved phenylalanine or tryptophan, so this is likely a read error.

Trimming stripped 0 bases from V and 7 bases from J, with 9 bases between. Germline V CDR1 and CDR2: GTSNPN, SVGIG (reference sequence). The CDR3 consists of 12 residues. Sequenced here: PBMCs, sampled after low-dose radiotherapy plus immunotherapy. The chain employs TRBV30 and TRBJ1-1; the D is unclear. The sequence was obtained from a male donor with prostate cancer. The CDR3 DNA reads TGTGCCTGGAGTGTGAGCGGGTATGAAGCTTTCTCT. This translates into CAWSVSGYEAFS.